The present entry profiles one TCR beta chain with its context. The sample comes from a study of blood T cell repertoires in COVID-19. Across the study: The analysed material was cDNA or gDNA that came from T cells, B-cell-depleted T cells, or PBMCs.

The CDR3 runs 11 residues. V gave up 5 bases and J gave up 3 bases, with 8 bases separating them. Germline loops: CDR1 DFQATT, CDR2 SNEGSKA (reference sequence). Original handling: Amplifying reference gene primers gave estimates of nucleated cell counts. Sequencing was performed with immunoSEQ multiplex PCR; in TCRdb, only in-frame clones are kept and a portion is missing. The V and J calls and clone size come from that table; D and trimming were worked out from the DNA. The profile shows about 250,000 clones, 80% to 85% of them singletons. Sequencing input: peripheral blood. J is TRBJ2-7 and V is TRBV20-1, with D possibly TRBD2 on 5 matching bases. The clonotype was recovered from a man in his fifties with active or convalescent COVID-19. The chain's CDR3 is CSAGRGYEQYF. In DNA form, the CDR3 reads TGCAGTGCTGGACGGGGCTACGAGCAGTACTTC.